This T cell receptor beta chain is drawn from a study of cytotoxic CD8 clonotypes in ibrutinib-treated CLL. The CDR3 has 15 amino acids. The V gene lost 0 bases and the J gene lost 7 bases, with 13 bases spanning the gap. The germline CDR1 and CDR2 sequences are MNHEY and SVGAGI. Whole-study findings and limits: Clonality at baseline surpassed age-matched healthy donors and tracked circulating CD8+ T-cell counts.

For this clone: Its target is unknown.

Only in-frame clones appear in the TCRdb table, and some are missing; sequencing was by immunoSEQ multiplex PCR. The repertoire holds about 68,000 clones, 68% seen once, with 5.7% in the top ten. This material consisted of PBMCs, taken after 12 months of ibrutinib treatment. This clonotype was sampled from a human donor with chronic lymphocytic leukemia. The chain carries TRBV6-5 and TRBJ1-5; D possibly corresponds to TRBD1 (6 bases). In DNA form, the CDR3 reads TGTGCCAGCAGTTACTCTCGGGCAGGGGACCAGCCCCAGCATTTT. As protein: CASSYSRAGDQPQHF.